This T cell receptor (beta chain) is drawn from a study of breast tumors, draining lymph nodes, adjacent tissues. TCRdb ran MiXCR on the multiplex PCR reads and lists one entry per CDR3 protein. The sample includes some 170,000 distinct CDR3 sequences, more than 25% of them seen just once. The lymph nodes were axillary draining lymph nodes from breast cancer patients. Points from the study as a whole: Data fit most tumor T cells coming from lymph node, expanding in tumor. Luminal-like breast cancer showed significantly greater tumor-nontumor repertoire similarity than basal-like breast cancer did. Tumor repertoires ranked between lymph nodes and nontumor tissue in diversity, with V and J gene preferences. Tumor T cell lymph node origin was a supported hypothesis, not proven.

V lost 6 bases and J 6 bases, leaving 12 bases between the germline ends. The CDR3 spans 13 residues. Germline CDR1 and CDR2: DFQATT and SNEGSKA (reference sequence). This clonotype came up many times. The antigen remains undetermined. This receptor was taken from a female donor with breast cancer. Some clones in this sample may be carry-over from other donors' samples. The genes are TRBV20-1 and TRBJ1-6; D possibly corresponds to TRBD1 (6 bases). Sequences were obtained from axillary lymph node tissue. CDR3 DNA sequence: TGCAGTGCGGGGGCGCCGGGTAATTCACCCCTCCACTTT. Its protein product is CSAGAPGNSPLHF.